The 22 T cell receptor beta chains below were found in one sample sequenced in a study of blood T cell repertoires in COVID-19. TCRdb keeps only in-frame clones here, not all; method: immunoSEQ multiplex PCR. Here the sample spans under 150,000 clones, about nine tenths being singletons. The sequencing input was peripheral blood. The receptors shown here come from a woman aged 45-65 years with acute or convalescent COVID-19.

In its sample, this clone was seen a few times. The DNA for the CDR3 is TGTGCCAGTAGCCCGGGGACAGGGGGGAATCAGCCCCAGCATTTT. Its translation is CASSPGTGGNQPQHF. J is TRBJ1-5 and V is TRBV19, with 11 bases identical to TRBD1. Trimming took 6 bases from V and 4 from J; bases not matched to a gene: 5. Germline V gene data show CDR1 as LNHDA and CDR2 as SQIVND (reference sequence). The CDR3 is 15 amino acids.

This clone was counted a few times. This chain joins TRBV30 and TRBJ1-5; D is uncertain. The germline CDR1 and CDR2 sequences are GTSNPN and SVGIG (reference sequence). This CDR3 has 12 amino acids. The ends were cut back, 2 bases at V and 4 bases at J, with 6 bases in the middle. The CDR3 loop is CAWSKRNQPQHF. The CDR3 region has the DNA TGTGCCTGGAGTAAGAGGAATCAGCCCCAGCATTTT. Drawing the rest from reference TRBV30 and TRBJ1-5, the complete variable domain is SQTIHQWPATLVQPVGSPLSLECTVEGTSNPNLYWYRQAAGRGLQLLFYSVGIGQISSEVPQNLSASRPQDRQFILSSKKLLLSDSGFYLCAWSKRNQPQHFGDGTRLSIL.

The chain uses TRBV30 and TRBJ1-1, with TRBD1 as a possible D gene (5 bases). With 0 bases removed from V and 3 bases from J, the gap between germline ends came to 11 bases. This CDR3 spans 14 amino acids. Germline lookup yields CDR1 GTSNPN and CDR2 SVGIG (reference sequence). CDR3 DNA sequence: TGTGCCTGGAGTGTAAGAAGGGGATACACTGAAGCTTTCTTT. Translating gives CAWSVRRGYTEAFF.

The chain uses TRBV6-5 and TRBJ1-4, with 8 bases fitting TRBD1. The CDR3 length is 15 residues. V lost 6 bases, J lost 7 bases, and 10 bases stayed unmatched. Per germline, CDR1 MNHEY and CDR2 SVGAGI. This chain's CDR3 is CASSSGLTGVEKLFF. CDR3 nucleotides: TGTGCCAGCAGCTCAGGACTGACAGGGGTTGAAAAACTGTTTTTT.

The chain couples TRBV28 to TRBJ1-1, with D tentatively TRBD1 (5 bases). In germline, CDR1 is MDHEN, CDR2 SYDVKM. The ends were cut back, 5 bases at V and 1 base at J, with 11 bases in the middle. The CDR3 length is 14 residues. Here the CDR3 reads CASSPRQRNTEAFF. CDR3 coding DNA: TGTGCCAGCAGTCCGCGACAGAGGAACACTGAAGCTTTCTTT.

The V gene is TRBV10-1, the J gene TRBJ2-5, with TRBD2 as a possible D gene (6 bases). In germline, CDR1 is WNHNN, CDR2 SYGVQD (reference sequence). This CDR3 contains 14 residues. The V and J ends lost 4 bases and 0 bases respectively, with 9 bases between them. CDR3 loop: CASSGGTDQETQYF. The CDR3 DNA reads as TGCGCCAGCAGTGGAGGGACTGACCAAGAGACCCAGTACTTC.

CDR3 in DNA: TGTGCCAGCAGTACAGGGGGGATACTTCAAGAGACCCAGTACTTC. Translation gives CASSTGGILQETQYF. This sequence joins TRBV6-5 and TRBJ2-5; TRBD1 matches 8 bases. After removal of 5 bases from V and 2 bases from J, the junction contained 7 bases not matched to a gene. The CDR3 runs 15 residues. The germline CDR1 and CDR2 sequences are MNHEY and SVGAGI.

The genes are TRBV12-3 or TRBV12-4 and TRBJ1-2; D unclear. The length of the CDR3 is 10 residues. V shed 8 bases and J shed 9 bases, with 10 bases lying between them. This CDR3 reads CASRTGSYTF. Written as DNA, the CDR3 is TGTGCCAGCCGGACTGGGAGCTACACCTTC.

The CDR3 is CASQGVRTEAFF. CDR3 coding DNA: TGTGCCAGCCAGGGGGTTAGAACTGAAGCTTTCTTT. The chain joins TRBV6-5 to TRBJ1-1; 7 positions agree with TRBD1. Germline CDR1 and CDR2: MNHEY and SVGAGI. The CDR3 is made up of 12 amino acids. V trimming: 8 bases; J trimming: 5 bases; junction bases outside the gene matches: 5.

The genes are TRBV2 and TRBJ2-7; D is perhaps TRBD2 (5 bases). The CDR3 spans 14 residues. Germline lookup yields CDR1 SNHLY and CDR2 FYNNEI. V shed 8 bases and J shed 0 bases, with 14 bases lying between them. The CDR3 loop reads CASVFDGNSYEQYF. CDR3 nucleotide sequence: TGTGCCAGCGTATTCGACGGGAACTCCTACGAGCAGTACTTC.

J is TRBJ2-1 and V is TRBV28, with 7 bases matching TRBD2. Germline CDR1 MDHEN, CDR2 SYDVKM. With 5 bases clipped from V and 5 bases from J, the junction kept 12 bases outside the gene matches. The CDR3 runs to 16 residues. The CDR3 spells CASSTLLAVSNNEQFF. The CDR3 nucleotides read TGTGCCAGCAGTACCCTTCTAGCGGTGTCGAACAATGAGCAGTTCTTC.

The J gene is TRBJ2-2, the V gene TRBV3-1 (or the pseudogene TRBV3-2); possibly TRBD1 for D (6 bases). The V gene lost 6 bases and the J gene lost 1 base, with 12 bases spanning the gap. The CDR3 is 15 amino acids. From germline, CDR1 is LGHDT and CDR2 YNNKEL (reference sequence). The CDR3 DNA follows: TGTGCCAGCAGGCTATCGGACAGGAACACCGGGGAGCTGTTTTTT. Its translation: CASRLSDRNTGELFF.

V is TRBV6-6 and J is TRBJ2-5; no firm D call. The CDR3 is made up of 15 amino acids. Germline CDR1 is MNHNY and CDR2 is SVGAGI (reference sequence). V lost 0 bases to trimming and J lost 0 bases, with 8 bases between them. The CDR3: CASSYSGANQETQYF. The CDR3 bases are TGTGCCAGCAGTTACTCCGGTGCCAACCAAGAGACCCAGTACTTC.

This clone appeared a single time. This chain links TRBV30 with TRBJ1-2; D perhaps matches TRBD1 (5 bases). The V end lost 4 bases, the J end lost 3 bases, and 12 bases lay between the germline ends. This CDR3 comprises 13 residues. The germline V gene encodes CDR1 GTSNPN and CDR2 SVGIG (reference sequence). The CDR3 spells CAWITDSYYGYTF. For the CDR3, the DNA is TGTGCCTGGATAACTGACAGTTACTATGGCTACACCTTC.

V gene TRBV2 combines with J gene TRBJ1-5; 9 nucleotides agree with TRBD1. J gave up 5 bases and V 8 bases, and 7 bases lay outside the gene matches. Per germline, CDR1 SNHLY and CDR2 FYNNEI. CDR3 length: 14 residues. The CDR3 DNA reads as TGTGCCAGCGGCTCGGACAGGGGCGATCAGCCCCAGCATTTT. It codes for CASGSDRGDQPQHF.

The chain recombines TRBV4-3 with TRBJ1-2; TRBD1 might be the D (5 bases). CDR3 size: 13 residues. Germline CDR1 is LGHNA and CDR2 is YSLEER. Between the trimmed V and J ends, which lost 0 bases and 4 bases, there was a span of 6 bases. CDR3 in DNA: TGCGCCAGCAGCCAAGATGGGGCCTATGGCTACACCTTC. It encodes CASSQDGAYGYTF.

V usage is TRBV24-1 and J usage is TRBJ2-5, with 7 bases lining up with TRBD2. The germline gives CDR1 KGHDR, CDR2 SFDVKD. After removal of 9 bases from V and 4 bases from J, the junction contained 1 base not matched to a gene. CDR3 length: 11 residues. Written as DNA, the CDR3 is TGTGCCACCGGACTAGGAGAGACCCAGTACTTC. This sequence encodes CATGLGETQYF.

The rearrangement uses TRBV28 and TRBJ2-7; weak D call: TRBD2 (6 bases). The CDR3 has 13 residues. CDR1 is MDHEN and CDR2 is SYDVKM in the germline V gene. Trimming stripped 6 bases from V and 4 bases from J, with 13 bases between. CDR3 region: CASRGGISYEQYF. DNA for the CDR3: TGTGCCAGCAGAGGCGGGATTTCTTACGAGCAGTACTTC.

This clone was seen only a few times. Compared with germline, one end of the junction differs, possibly owing to a read error. This sequence joins TRBV19 and TRBJ2-1; 14 bases are shared with TRBD2. Germline CDR1 is LNHDA and CDR2 is SQIVND (reference sequence). The CDR3 is 17 residues long. CDR3 amino acids: CASSIAGLAGANNEQFF. The CDR3 DNA follows: TGTGCCAGTAGCATAGCGGGACTAGCGGGGGCAAACAATGAGCAGTTCTTC.

This clone was observed once. The V gene is TRBV10-3, the J gene TRBJ2-1, with TRBD1 as a possible D gene (6 bases). This CDR3 has 16 amino acids. Germline V gives CDR1 ENHRY, CDR2 SYGVKD. The V gene lost 5 bases and the J gene lost 7 bases, with 21 bases spanning the gap. CDR3: CAISPGPEGVRNEQFF. The CDR3 DNA sequence: TGTGCCATCAGTCCCGGACCCGAGGGGGTAAGGAATGAGCAGTTCTTC.

This sequence joins TRBV11-2 and TRBJ1-1, with D perhaps TRBD1 (6 bases). This CDR3 comprises 13 residues. CDR1 SGHAT and CDR2 FQNNGV come from the germline V gene. The V and J ends lost 0 bases and 8 bases respectively, with 10 bases between them. The CDR3 sequence: CASSLDLTGEAFF. CDR3 coding DNA: TGTGCCAGCAGCTTAGACCTTACAGGGGAAGCTTTCTTT.

V usage is TRBV5-1 and J usage is TRBJ2-6; 8 bases fit TRBD2. V shed 0 bases, J shed 0 bases, and the junction held 5 bases outside the gene matches. The CDR3 runs to 18 residues. The germline CDR1 and CDR2 sequences are SGHRS and YFSETQ. The CDR3 region is CASSLGSGGYSGANVLTF. DNA for the CDR3: TGCGCCAGCAGCTTGGGCAGCGGGGGCTACTCTGGGGCCAACGTCCTGACTTTC.